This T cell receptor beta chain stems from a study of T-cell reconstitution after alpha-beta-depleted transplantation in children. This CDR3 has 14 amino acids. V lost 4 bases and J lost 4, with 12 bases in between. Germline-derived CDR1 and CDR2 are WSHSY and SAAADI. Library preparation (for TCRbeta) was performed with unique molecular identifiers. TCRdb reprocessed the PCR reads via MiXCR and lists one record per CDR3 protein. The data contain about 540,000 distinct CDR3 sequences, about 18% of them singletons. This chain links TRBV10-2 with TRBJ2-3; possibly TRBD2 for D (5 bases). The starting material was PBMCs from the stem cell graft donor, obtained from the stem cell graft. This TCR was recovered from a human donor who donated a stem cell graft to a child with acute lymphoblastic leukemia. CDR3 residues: CASSGVGRADTQYF. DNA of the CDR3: TGCGCCAGCAGTGGAGTAGGGCGGGCAGATACGCAGTATTTT.